This T cell receptor (beta chain) was found in a study of CD8 T cells in Susac syndrome. With random hexamers, reverse transcription was performed on roughly 0.5 to 1 ug of RNA. Via MiXCR, TCRdb re-called the immunoSEQ multiplex PCR reads, giving one row per CDR3 protein. The table has about 73,000 distinct CDR3 sequences, 85% to 95% seen once. CDR1 is SGHRS and CDR2 is YFSETQ in the germline V gene. Deletions cut 7 bases from V and 8 bases from J, with 12 bases between. The CDR3 has 12 amino acids. The V and J genes are TRBV5-1 and TRBJ1-4; D possibly corresponds to TRBD1 (5 bases). The sequence was collected from a human donor with multiple sclerosis. What was sequenced was CD8+ T cells from PBMCs. CDR3 DNA sequence: TGCGCCAGCCAGGGAGACGCCGAAAAACTGTTTTTT. This encodes CASQGDAEKLFF.